Sequencing of this T cell receptor (beta chain) was carried out in a study of blood T cell repertoires in COVID-19. Original processing methods: Amplification with reference gene primers provided the estimates of nucleated cell counts. The assay was immunoSEQ multiplex PCR, and TCRdb's table has in-frame clones only and misses some. That table is the source of V, J and clone size, and D and trimming were worked out from the DNA. Of 300,000 to 450,000 clones in the sample, 80% to 90% were seen once. Germline CDR1 reads SGHRS; CDR2 reads YFSETQ. Trimming at V came to 4 bases and at J to 3 bases, leaving 2 bases not matched to a gene. The CDR3 extends over 14 amino acids.

This TCR was recovered from a woman younger than 45 with COVID-19, enrolled during active disease. The sample was peripheral blood. V is TRBV5-1 and J is TRBJ2-3, with 10 bases matching TRBD1. CDR3 loop: CASSMGQGTDTQYF. The CDR3 DNA is TGCGCCAGCAGCATGGGACAGGGGACAGATACGCAGTATTTT.